The clone carrying this TCR beta chain is deemed medium-sized (0.01 to 0.1%). What it binds is not known. As originally analysed: Clinicopathological groups differed in CDR3, with these differences serving to build a distant-metastasis classifier for papillary thyroid cancer. TCRdb reassembled clones from the PCR reads with MiXCR. These V and J calls are TCRdb output, not the study's own analysis. Seen here are under 60,000 clones, less than 25% observed once, and the top ten hold approximately 3.8%. No treatment of any kind had been given to any patient before thyroid surgery. This sample stems from a study of metastatic and nonmetastatic thyroid tumors. Study details: From malignant and benign thyroid patients, repertoires in blood and in tumor or nodule tissue were compared.

Findings of the study overall: Within blood and tumor, benign nodules reportedly had significantly lower TCR beta diversity than malignant thyroid tumors did.

The sample comprised blood. The source of this sequence is a male donor with papillary thyroid cancer or a benign thyroid nodule (not recorded which). Some clones in this sample may be carry-over from other donors' samples.

The DNA of the CDR3 is TGTGCCAGCAGTTACGGACAGTTACCCACTGAAGCTTTCTTT. Its translation: CASSYGQLPTEAFF. The rearrangement uses TRBV6-5 and TRBJ1-1; tentative D call: TRBD1 (6 bases). The V end lost 2 bases, the J end lost 4 bases, and 11 bases lay between the germline ends. The CDR3 covers 14 residues. Germline V gives CDR1 MNHEY, CDR2 SVGAGI.